The 26 T cell receptor beta chains given below trace back to one sample, sequenced in a study of T-cell memory formation after mild COVID-19. In TCRdb, the 5' RACE reads were re-called with MiXCR into one record per CDR3 protein. Here the sample spans more than 400,000 distinct CDR3 sequences, roughly 18% being singletons. The source material was PBMCs or a T cell subset sorted from them (not recorded which). The receptors shown here come from an adult woman who had mild COVID-19 (a few samples of this study predate the infection). Cell type and time point are not known.

This clonotype was counted once. V and J are TRBV20-1 and TRBJ2-7; 7 nucleotides line up with TRBD2. Germline V lookup: CDR1 DFQATT, CDR2 SNEGSKA (reference sequence). There are 15 residues in the CDR3. The V gene end was trimmed by 6 bases and the J gene end by 5 bases; junction bases not matched to a gene: 16. The CDR3 here is CSAPKIAGDADEQYF. The CDR3 DNA reads as TGCAGTGCCCCCAAAATCGCGGGAGATGCTGACGAGCAGTACTTC.

The V and J genes are TRBV10-1 and TRBJ2-3, with D possibly being TRBD2 (6 bases). There are 16 residues in the CDR3. V lost 2 bases, J lost 0 bases, and 12 bases lay in between. Germline-derived CDR1 and CDR2 are WNHNN and SYGVQD (reference sequence). CDR3 region: CASSEILAYSTDTQYF. The CDR3 DNA follows: TGCGCCAGCAGTGAGATCCTAGCGTATAGCACAGATACGCAGTATTTT.

The CDR3 protein is CASSPIVLRTAKGVENTEAFF. Written as DNA, the CDR3 is TGTGCCAGCAGTCCTATCGTACTTCGCACCGCTAAGGGCGTCGAGAACACTGAAGCTTTCTTT. The V call is TRBV27, the J call TRBJ1-1, with D unclear. Deletions cut 5 bases from V and 1 base from J, with 32 bases between. Germline CDR1 is MNHEY and CDR2 is SMNVEV (reference sequence). The CDR3 has 21 residues.

This clonotype has a handful of counts. The V and J genes are TRBV7-2 and TRBJ2-3; 7 bases match TRBD2. The CDR3 has 13 residues. After removal of 8 bases from V and 7 bases from J, the junction contained 9 bases not matched to a gene. Germline V gives CDR1 SGHTA, CDR2 FQGNSA. The CDR3 DNA follows: TGTGCCAGCGGCGGAGGGAGGGCAAATACGCAGTATTTT. Its protein product is CASGGGRANTQYF.

In this sample, this clonotype turned up many times. This sequence joins TRBV7-9 and TRBJ1-6, with 10 bases matching TRBD1. The trim removed 5 bases at V and 9 bases at J, leaving 7 bases unmatched. Germline lookup yields CDR1 SEHNR and CDR2 FQNEAQ (reference sequence). This CDR3 region has 15 residues. CDR3: CASSPSGQGLSPLHF. CDR3 nucleotide sequence: TGTGCCAGCAGCCCGTCGGGACAGGGGCTTTCACCCCTCCACTTT.

This clonotype was recorded a few times. The V gene is TRBV11-1, the J gene TRBJ2-1; D call uncertain. CDR1 and CDR2 from the germline V gene are SGHAT and FQDESV (reference sequence). The CDR3 totals 11 residues. V lost 6 bases to trimming and J lost 12 bases, with 12 bases between them. CDR3: CASRSLVGQFF. Here the CDR3 DNA reads TGTGCCAGCAGATCGCTCGTTGGGCAGTTCTTC.

This chain connects TRBV5-1 to TRBJ1-1; TRBD1 is a possible D gene (5 bases). Germline-derived CDR1 and CDR2 are SGHRS and YFSETQ. Between the trimmed V and J ends, which lost 0 bases and 4 bases, there was a span of 16 bases. The CDR3 is made up of 16 amino acids. Here the CDR3 reads CASSLAVGQRGTEAFF. As DNA, the CDR3 is TGCGCCAGCAGCTTGGCCGTGGGGCAAAGGGGCACTGAAGCTTTCTTT.

The rearrangement uses TRBV7-3 and TRBJ1-1, with D unresolved. The CDR3 consists of 13 residues. Looked up from germline, CDR1 is SGHTA and CDR2 is FQGTGA. Trimming cost V 4 bases and J 5 bases, with 11 bases left between them. Here the CDR3 reads CASSSGYGTEAFF. CDR3 sequence (DNA): TGTGCCAGCAGCTCCGGATATGGTACTGAAGCTTTCTTT.

This rearrangement joins TRBV5-1 to TRBJ2-3; D is possibly TRBD1 (6 bases). The CDR3 totals 15 residues. CDR1 and CDR2 (germline): SGHRS, YFSETQ. Deletions cut 3 bases from V and 1 base from J, with 12 bases between. CDR3 in amino acids: CASSSRDTRTDTQYF. The DNA of the CDR3 is TGCGCCAGCAGCTCTCGGGACACACGCACAGATACGCAGTATTTT.

The V and J genes are TRBV4-1 and TRBJ2-3; 9 nucleotides match TRBD1. The V segment lost 0 bases and the J segment 8 bases; nucleotides outside the gene matches: 6. The CDR3 is 15 residues long. CDR1 is MGHRA, CDR2 YSYEKL, per germline. The CDR3 nucleotides read TGCGCCAGCAGCCAAGAGACAGGGGGGGCCGGTACGCAGTATTTT. Protein product: CASSQETGGAGTQYF.

This clonotype was seen more than once but under ten times. This rearrangement joins TRBV5-6 to TRBJ2-3; D is unresolved. Germline CDR1 reads SGHDT; CDR2 reads YYEEEE. The CDR3 sequence is 16 residues long. Trimming took off 4 bases at V and 0 bases at J, with 15 bases between the two ends. The CDR3 loop is CASSPGPGASTDTQYF. In nucleotides, the CDR3 is TGTGCCAGCAGCCCCGGCCCAGGAGCTAGCACAGATACGCAGTATTTT.

V gene TRBV20-1 combines with J gene TRBJ1-5, with a tentative D call TRBD1 (5 bases). This CDR3 is built from 13 residues. Trimming pared 3 bases from V and 4 bases from J, leaving 10 bases between. Germline V CDR1 and CDR2: DFQATT, SNEGSKA (reference sequence). The DNA for the CDR3 is TGCAGTGCTAGCCGGGACGTTAATCAGCCCCAGCATTTT. It encodes CSASRDVNQPQHF.

The V and J genes are TRBV3-1 and TRBJ2-5, with D possibly being TRBD2 (6 bases). Between the trimmed V and J ends, which lost 1 base and 7 bases, there was a span of 19 bases. The germline V gene encodes CDR1 LGHDT and CDR2 YNNKEL (reference sequence). The CDR3 has 16 amino acids. The CDR3 sequence: CASSQGTSGAYRTQYF. In nucleotides, the CDR3 is TGTGCCAGCAGCCAAGGGACTTCGGGAGCATATAGGACCCAGTACTTC.

The V gene is TRBV19, the J gene TRBJ1-5; D uncertain. V was trimmed by 3 bases and J by 6 bases, leaving 12 bases between them. Germline CDR1 and CDR2: LNHDA and SQIVND (reference sequence). The length of the CDR3 is 14 residues. CDR3 coding DNA: TGTGCCAGTAGTATCGCCGTTGTCAGTCAGCCCCAGCATTTT. This sequence encodes CASSIAVVSQPQHF.

The chain couples TRBV12-3 or TRBV12-4 to TRBJ2-2, with 7 bases matching TRBD1. J lost 1 base, V lost 5 bases, and 4 bases had no gene match. CDR3 length equals 15 residues. CDR3 sequence: CASSPTGRNTGELFF. The CDR3 DNA reads TGTGCCAGCAGTCCGACAGGGAGGAACACCGGGGAGCTGTTTTTT.

This clonotype was counted a few times. The CDR3 DNA reads as TGCGCCAGCAGCGAGGGAGGTGGCTACACCTTC. It yields the protein CASSEGGGYTF. V gene TRBV5-1 combines with J gene TRBJ1-2; no definite D call. Trimming took 4 bases from V and 7 from J, leaving 8 bases between them. The CDR3 consists of 11 residues. CDR1 is SGHRS and CDR2 is YFSETQ in the germline V gene. Full variable domain (missing parts from reference TRBV5-1 and TRBJ1-2): KAGVTQTPRYLIKTRGQQVTLSCSPISGHRSVSWYQQTPGQGLQFLFEYFSETQRNKGNFPGRFSGRQFSNSRSEMNVSTLELGDSALYLCASSEGGGYTFGSGTRLTVV.

The chain recombines TRBV5-1 with TRBJ2-7, with D possibly being TRBD1 or TRBD2 (6 bases each). The germline gives CDR1 SGHRS, CDR2 YFSETQ. The CDR3 runs 14 residues. V was cut by 4 bases and J by 3 bases, with 14 bases left in between. The CDR3, as DNA: TGCGCCAGCAGCGTAGGGGGACTGATCTACGAGCAGTACTTC. Its protein product is CASSVGGLIYEQYF.

This clonotype came up a few times. The V and J genes are TRBV4-2 and TRBJ1-1, with 9 positions matching TRBD1. The V gene's germline CDR1 is LGHNA and CDR2 YNFKEQ. Trimming removed 3 bases from V and 1 base from J; junction bases left unmatched: 3. There are 15 residues in the CDR3. The DNA of the CDR3 is TGTGCCAGCAGCCAGGACAGGGGCCCGAACACTGAAGCTTTCTTT. Amino acid sequence: CASSQDRGPNTEAFF.

This clonotype was detected a few times. This chain connects TRBV24-1 to TRBJ2-1; no definite D call. CDR3 length equals 16 residues. Germline loops: CDR1 KGHDR, CDR2 SFDVKD. Trimming took off 5 bases at V and 0 bases at J, with 13 bases between the two ends. CDR3: CATSGQDGSSYNEQFF. The CDR3 DNA reads as TGTGCCACCAGTGGCCAGGACGGTAGCTCCTACAATGAGCAGTTCTTC.

The genes are TRBV23-1 and TRBJ2-1, with TRBD2 as a possible D gene (6 bases). TRBV23-1 is marked as an open reading frame, function uncertain. The V gene lost 6 bases and the J gene lost 0 bases, with 12 bases spanning the gap. The CDR3 sequence is 15 residues long. DNA of the CDR3: TGCGCCAGCAGGGGGCCGGGACTCTCCTACAATGAGCAGTTCTTC. Its translation is CASRGPGLSYNEQFF.

This clonotype was counted between two and nine times. The genes are TRBV20-1 and TRBJ1-2; TRBD1 aligns across 8 bases. Trimming removed 4 bases from V and 4 bases from J; junction bases left unmatched: 17. This CDR3 spans 17 amino acids. Germline V gene data show CDR1 as DFQATT and CDR2 as SNEGSKA (reference sequence). The CDR3 loop is CSAMSARGRVRGYGYTF. CDR3 in DNA: TGCAGTGCTATGTCCGCCAGGGGGCGCGTCAGGGGCTATGGCTACACCTTC.

This clonotype was counted only a few times. This rearrangement joins TRBV7-7 to TRBJ2-2; D is possibly TRBD1 (5 bases). V was cut by 5 bases and J by 5 bases, with 9 bases left in between. Germline CDR1 is SSHAT and CDR2 is FNYEAQ (reference sequence). The CDR3 is made up of 13 amino acids. This chain's CDR3 is CASSTQVTGELFF. The DNA of the CDR3 is TGTGCCAGCAGCACACAGGTGACCGGGGAGCTGTTTTTT.

The chain joins TRBV7-6 to TRBJ1-5, with D unclear. Germline lookup yields CDR1 SGHVS and CDR2 FNYEAQ. Between the trimmed V and J ends, which lost 4 bases and 3 bases, there was a span of 13 bases. The CDR3 contains 15 residues. CDR3 coding DNA: TGTGCCAGCAGCTCGGACGGACGGGCCAATCAGCCCCAGCATTTT. This gives the protein CASSSDGRANQPQHF.

V gene TRBV6-6 combines with J gene TRBJ2-7, with 9 nucleotides matching TRBD2. CDR1 and CDR2 from the germline V gene are MNHNY and SVGAGI (reference sequence). CDR3 length: 15 residues. After removal of 6 bases from V and 2 bases from J, the junction contained 8 bases not matched to a gene. The CDR3 DNA reads as TGTGCCAGCAGCTCAACTAGCGGGCCTGCCTACGAGCAGTACTTC. Translation gives CASSSTSGPAYEQYF.

The rearrangement links TRBV5-1 to TRBJ2-2; no clear D gene. The CDR3 contains 13 residues. The V and J ends lost 4 bases and 4 bases respectively, with 8 bases between them. From germline, CDR1 is SGHRS and CDR2 YFSETQ. In DNA, the CDR3 is TGCGCCAGCAGCGAGACCACCACCGGGGAGCTGTTTTTT. This sequence encodes CASSETTTGELFF.

V usage is TRBV15 and J usage is TRBJ2-7, with D tentatively TRBD2 (5 bases). CDR3 size: 15 residues. V lost 1 base, J lost 5 bases, and 15 bases lay in between. Germline CDR1 is LNHNV and CDR2 is YYDKDF (reference sequence). Written as DNA, the CDR3 is TGTGCCACCAGCAGAGGATACGGGGATAGTGACGAGCAGTACTTC. It specifies CATSRGYGDSDEQYF.